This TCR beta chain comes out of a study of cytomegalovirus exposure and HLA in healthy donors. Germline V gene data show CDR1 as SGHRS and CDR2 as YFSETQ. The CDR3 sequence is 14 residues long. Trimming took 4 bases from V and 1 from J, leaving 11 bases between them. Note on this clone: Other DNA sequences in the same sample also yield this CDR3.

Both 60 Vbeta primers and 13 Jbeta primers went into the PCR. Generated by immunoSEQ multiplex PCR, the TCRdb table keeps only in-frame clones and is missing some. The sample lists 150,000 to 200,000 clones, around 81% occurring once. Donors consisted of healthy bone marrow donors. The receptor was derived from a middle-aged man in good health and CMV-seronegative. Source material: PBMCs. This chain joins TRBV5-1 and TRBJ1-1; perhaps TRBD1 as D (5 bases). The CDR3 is CASSRGGKNTEAFF. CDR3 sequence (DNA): TGCGCCAGCAGCCGGGGGGGTAAGAACACTGAAGCTTTCTTT.